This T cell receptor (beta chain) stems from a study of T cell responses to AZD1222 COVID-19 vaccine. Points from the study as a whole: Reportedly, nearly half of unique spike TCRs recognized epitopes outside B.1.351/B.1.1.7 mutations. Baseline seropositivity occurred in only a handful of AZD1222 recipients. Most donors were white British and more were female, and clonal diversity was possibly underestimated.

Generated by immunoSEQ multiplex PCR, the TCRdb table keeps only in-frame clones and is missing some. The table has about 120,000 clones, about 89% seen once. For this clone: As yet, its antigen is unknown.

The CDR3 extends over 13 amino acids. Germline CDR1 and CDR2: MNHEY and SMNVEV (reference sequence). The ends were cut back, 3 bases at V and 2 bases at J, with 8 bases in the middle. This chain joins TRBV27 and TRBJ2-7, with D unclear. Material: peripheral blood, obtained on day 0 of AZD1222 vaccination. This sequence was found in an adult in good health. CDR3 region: CASSFRQTYEQYF. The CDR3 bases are TGTGCCAGCAGTTTCCGCCAGACCTACGAGCAGTACTTC.